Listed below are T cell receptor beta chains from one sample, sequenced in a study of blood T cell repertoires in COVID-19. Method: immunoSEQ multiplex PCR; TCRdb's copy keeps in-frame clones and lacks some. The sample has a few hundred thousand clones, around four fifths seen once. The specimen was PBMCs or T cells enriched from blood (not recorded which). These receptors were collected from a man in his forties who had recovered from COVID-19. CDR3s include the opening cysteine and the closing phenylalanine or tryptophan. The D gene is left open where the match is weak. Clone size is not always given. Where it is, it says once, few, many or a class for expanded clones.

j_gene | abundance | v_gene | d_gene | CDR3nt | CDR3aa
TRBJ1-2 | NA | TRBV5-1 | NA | TGCGCCAGCAGCTTTCGGACAGAGACGTATGGCTACACCTTC | CASSFRTETYGYTF
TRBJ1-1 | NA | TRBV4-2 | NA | TGTGCCAGCAGCCAAGATCCAGCGGGAGGTGGCACTGAAGCTTTCTTT | CASSQDPAGGGTEAFF
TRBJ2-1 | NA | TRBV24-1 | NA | TGTGCCACCAGTGATCGGGCCGGGAGTCAAAATGAGCAGTTCTTC | CATSDRAGSQNEQFF
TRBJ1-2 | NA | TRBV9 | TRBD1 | TGTGCCAGCAGCGTAGAAGTATTCGGACAGGGTAATGGCTACACCTTC | CASSVEVFGQGNGYTF
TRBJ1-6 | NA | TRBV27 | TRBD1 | TGTGCCAGCAGTTTTCCAGGGGGCTCACCCCTCCACTTT | CASSFPGGSPLHF
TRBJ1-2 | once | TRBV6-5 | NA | TGTGCCAGCACTACCGGGGGATATGGCTACACCTTC | CASTTGGYGYTF
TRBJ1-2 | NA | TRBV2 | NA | TGTGCCAGCAGCGTACGACAGTCCTACTATGGCTACACCTTC | CASSVRQSYYGYTF
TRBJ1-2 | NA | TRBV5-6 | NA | TGTGCCAGCAGGTTGTACGCAGGGGTCCACTACTATGGCTACACCTTC | CASRLYAGVHYYGYTF
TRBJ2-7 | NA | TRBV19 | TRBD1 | TGTGCCAGTAGTGTCTCCGGGACAGGGAGATCCTACGAGCAGTACTTC | CASSVSGTGRSYEQYF
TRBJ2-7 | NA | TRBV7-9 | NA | TGTGCCAGCAGCCCCTTCGCGGGACAGCCTGTAGACGAGCAGTACTTC | CASSPFAGQPVDEQYF
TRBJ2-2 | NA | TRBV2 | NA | TGTGCCAGCGTCAAGGAGGGCCCCAACACCGGGGAGCTGTTTTTT | CASVKEGPNTGELFF
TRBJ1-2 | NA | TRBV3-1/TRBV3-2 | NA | TGTGCCAGCAGCCAAGATCAGTCCACAGCCGTATATGGCTACACCTTC | CASSQDQSTAVYGYTF
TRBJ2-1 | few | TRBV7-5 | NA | NA | CARSRSTEGDRVAAGASNEQFF
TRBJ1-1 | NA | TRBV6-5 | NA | TGTGCCAGCAGTTATCGGTTCCCGAACACTGAAGCTTTCTTT | CASSYRFPNTEAFF
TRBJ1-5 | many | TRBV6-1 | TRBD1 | TGTGCCAGCAGCGAAAGGGCTGGGGGACAGGGTGGAAATCAGCCCCAGCATTTT | CASSERAGGQGGNQPQHF
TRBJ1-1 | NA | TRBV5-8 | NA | TGTGCCAGCAGCTTGAAGCCGAACACTGAAGCTTTCTTT | CASSLKPNTEAFF
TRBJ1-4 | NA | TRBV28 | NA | TGTGCCAGCGGGAAACAGGGTAGTGCGGGAAAACTGTTTTTT | CASGKQGSAGKLFF
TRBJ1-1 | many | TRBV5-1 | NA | TGCGCCAGCAGGTTAACCGGGACACCCAACACTGAAGCTTTCTTT | CASRLTGTPNTEAFF
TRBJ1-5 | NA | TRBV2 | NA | TGTGCCAGCAAAAATGGAGAGCTTAGCAATCAGCCCCAGCATTTT | CASKNGELSNQPQHF
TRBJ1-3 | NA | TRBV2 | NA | TGTGCCAGCAGGGAGAAAGGTCGTGGAAACACCATATATTTT | CASREKGRGNTIYF
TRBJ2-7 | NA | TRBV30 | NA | TGTGCCTGGAATGGGCATTCCTACGAGCAGTACTTC | CAWNGHSYEQYF
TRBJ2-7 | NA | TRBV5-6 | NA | TGTGCCAGCACCTTGGGCAGTTCCTACGAGCAGTACTTC | CASTLGSSYEQYF
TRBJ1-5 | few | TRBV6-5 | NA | TGTGCCAGCACCCTGGGGGGAAGCAATCAGCCCCAGCATTTT | CASTLGGSNQPQHF
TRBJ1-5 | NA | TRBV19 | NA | TGTGCCAGTAGAAAACAGGAGCTTAGCAATCAGCCCCAGCATTTT | CASRKQELSNQPQHF
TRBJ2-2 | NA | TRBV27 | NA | TGTGCCAGCAGTTTTATCGGGAGCCCCGGGGAGCTGTTTTTT | CASSFIGSPGELFF
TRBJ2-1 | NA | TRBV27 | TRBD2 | TGTGCCAGCAGTTTACTAGCGGGGGCCTTAAGCTCCTACAATGAGCAGTTCTTC | CASSLLAGALSSYNEQFF
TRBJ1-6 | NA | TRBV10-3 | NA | TGTGCCACCGCCCGGGGGGATTCACCCCTCCACTTT | CATARGDSPLHF
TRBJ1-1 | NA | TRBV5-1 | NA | TGCGCCAGCAGCTCGAACCCCGGGGGATCAACTGAAGCTTTCTTT | CASSSNPGGSTEAFF
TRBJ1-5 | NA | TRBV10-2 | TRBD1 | TGCGCCAGCAGAACAGGGGATCATCAGCCCCAGCATTTT | CASRTGDHQPQHF
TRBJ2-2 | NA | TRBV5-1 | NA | TGCGCCAGCAGCCCCCAAATATCAGGGTCAACCGGGGAGCTGTTTTTT | CASSPQISGSTGELFF
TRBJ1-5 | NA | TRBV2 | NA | TGTGCCAGCCATACAGGGAGGGGTCAGCCCCAGCATTTT | CASHTGRGQPQHF
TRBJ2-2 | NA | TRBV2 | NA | TGTGCCAGCAGTGTGTCGGAGCAAGGCGGGGAGCTGTTTTTT | CASSVSEQGGELFF
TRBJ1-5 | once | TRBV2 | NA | TGTGCCAGCAATGGGGAGGGTCAGCCCCAGCATTTT | CASNGEGQPQHF
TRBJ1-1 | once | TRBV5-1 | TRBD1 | TGCGCCAGCAGCACACAAACAGGGGGCTCAGGGACTGAAGCTTTCTTT | CASSTQTGGSGTEAFF
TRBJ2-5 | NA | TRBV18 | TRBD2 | TGTGCCAGCTCACCTTTAGCGGGAGGGCAGGAGACCCAGTACTTC | CASSPLAGGQETQYF
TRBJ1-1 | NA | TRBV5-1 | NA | TGCGCCAGCAGCATGACAGGCCGGGGCACTGAAGCTTTCTTT | CASSMTGRGTEAFF
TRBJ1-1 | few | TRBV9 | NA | TGTGCCAGCAGCGTAGTAGAGGGTCGGATGTCTGAAGCTTTCTTT | CASSVVEGRMSEAFF
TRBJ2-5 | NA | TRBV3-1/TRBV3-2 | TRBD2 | TGTGCCAGCAGCCAAGATCGACTAGCGGGGGGGCCTGAGGAGACCCAGTACTTC | CASSQDRLAGGPEETQYF
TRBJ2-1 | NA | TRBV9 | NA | TGTGCCAGCAGTACGTTTGACGGCGGATACAATGAGCAGTTCTTC | CASSTFDGGYNEQFF
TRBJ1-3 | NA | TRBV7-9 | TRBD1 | TGTGCCAGCAGCTTTTTCTATGGGACAGGGGAAGGAAACACCATATATTTT | CASSFFYGTGEGNTIYF
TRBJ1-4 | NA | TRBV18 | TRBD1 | TGTGCCAGCTCACCCGAACAGGGGGCGGATGAAAAACTGTTTTTT | CASSPEQGADEKLFF